These 14 T cell receptor beta chains were sequenced from one sample in a study of blood T cell repertoires in COVID-19 (dated by TCRdb to between 2020 and 2021). The library was prepared using the immunoSEQ multiplex PCR assay. This immuneACCESS table, as held by TCRdb, lists in-frame sequences with V and J called but not all clones. Of the missing ones, under half trace to an unresolved V gene in checked studies; the others have no known cause. This sample gives about 170,000 clones in total; over 75% of them show up just once. Together, the top ten hold about 1.2% of the sample. Sequencing used peripheral blood. Receptors originate from a man aged 60 to 69 who had recovered from COVID-19.

The chain employs TRBV6-2 or TRBV6-3 and TRBJ2-7, with D possibly being TRBD1 (6 bases). Germline V gives CDR1 MNHEY, CDR2 SVGEGT. With 5 bases removed from V and 6 bases from J, the gap between germline ends came to 11 bases. The CDR3 has 12 residues. The CDR3: CASSIQGTEQYF. CDR3 coding DNA: TGTGCCAGCAGTATACAGGGAACCGAGCAGTACTTC.

This clone has only one observation. The chain has TRBV7-2 and TRBJ2-5; a possible D gene is TRBD1 (6 bases). The CDR3 runs to 16 residues. Germline assignment: CDR1 SGHTA and CDR2 FQGNSA. Trimming pared 5 bases from V and 1 base from J, leaving 17 bases between. CDR3 amino acids: CASSPMGAGTQETQYF. The DNA of the CDR3 is TGTGCCAGCAGCCCCATGGGGGCAGGAACCCAAGAGACCCAGTACTTC.

The genes are TRBV19 and TRBJ1-1; TRBD1 is a possible D gene (5 bases). Germline lookup yields CDR1 LNHDA and CDR2 SQIVND (reference sequence). Between the trimmed V and J ends, which lost 6 bases and 6 bases, there was a span of 20 bases. The CDR3 has 15 amino acids. CDR3 region: CASSPWGRERAEAFF. The DNA of the CDR3 is TGTGCCAGTAGCCCTTGGGGCAGGGAAAGAGCTGAAGCTTTCTTT. Complete variable domain (other parts from reference TRBV19 and TRBJ1-1): DGGITQSPKYLFRKEGQNVTLSCEQNLNHDAMYWYRQDPGQGLRLIYYSQIVNDFQKGDIAEGYSVSREKKESFPLTVTSAQKNPTAFYLCASSPWGRERAEAFFGQGTRLTVV.

The table lists this clone with a few counts. The CDR3 DNA is TGTGCCAGCAGCCACCAGCTAGCAAATGAGCAGTTCTTC. Protein sequence: CASSHQLANEQFF. V usage is TRBV11-2 and J usage is TRBJ2-1; possible D gene TRBD2, 5 bases. Trimming took 5 bases from V and 7 from J, leaving 12 bases between them. There are 13 residues in the CDR3. Germline loops: CDR1 SGHAT, CDR2 FQNNGV.

The rearrangement links TRBV7-8 to TRBJ2-7, with a tentative D call TRBD2 (6 bases). V lost 1 base and J 6 bases, leaving 16 bases between the germline ends. From germline, CDR1 is SGHVS and CDR2 FQNEAQ. The CDR3 is 15 amino acids. The CDR3 is CASSLVEGRAGEQYF. The DNA of the CDR3 is TGTGCCAGCAGCTTAGTAGAGGGACGAGCGGGCGAGCAGTACTTC.

This clone was seen just once. This sample also contains other DNA sequences that code for the same CDR3. The V and J genes are TRBV29-1 and TRBJ1-5, with 7 bases identical to TRBD1. Per the germline V gene, CDR1 is SQVTM and CDR2 is ANQGSEA. The length of the CDR3 is 13 residues. J was trimmed by 3 bases and V by 7 bases; bases with no gene match: 6. In DNA, the CDR3 is TGCAGCGCTCGACAGGGCCCCAATCAGCCCCAGCATTTT. Protein product: CSARQGPNQPQHF.

The chain uses TRBV7-9 and TRBJ2-5; 10 positions agree with TRBD2. V shed 6 bases and J 1 base; nucleotides not matched to a gene: 11. This CDR3 region has 17 residues. The germline CDR1 and CDR2 sequences are SEHNR and FQNEAQ (reference sequence). CDR3 sequence: CASSPPGLAYTQETQYF. CDR3 bases: TGTGCCAGCAGTCCACCGGGACTAGCGTATACCCAAGAGACCCAGTACTTC.

The chain's CDR3 is CASSKSWSMMVSDYGYTF. Here the CDR3 DNA reads TGTGCCAGCAGCAAAAGTTGGTCTATGATGGTTTCGGACTATGGCTACACCTTC. This rearrangement joins TRBV21-1 to TRBJ1-2. TRBV21-1 is recorded as a pseudogene. The CDR3 totals 18 residues.

For this clone: The same CDR3 can be traced to other DNA sequences in this sample. V gene TRBV10-3 combines with J gene TRBJ1-1; 7 nucleotides agree with TRBD1. Germline lookup yields CDR1 ENHRY and CDR2 SYGVKD. The CDR3 totals 15 residues. V lost 2 bases, J lost 4 bases, and 7 bases stayed unmatched. The CDR3 nucleotides are TGTGCCATCAGTGAGAGCACAGGGGAAGGCACTGAAGCTTTCTTT. It yields the protein CAISESTGEGTEAFF.

The V call is TRBV19, the J call TRBJ2-2; 8 bases fit TRBD1. Germline V gives CDR1 LNHDA, CDR2 SQIVND (reference sequence). This CDR3 comprises 14 residues. Losses at the gene ends were 7 bases for V and 6 bases for J; bases not matched to a gene: 7. This CDR3 is CASTQGARSGELFF. Written as DNA, the CDR3 is TGTGCCAGTACGCAGGGGGCGCGGTCCGGGGAGCTGTTTTTT. Supplemented by reference TRBV19 and TRBJ2-2, the full variable domain reads DGGITQSPKYLFRKEGQNVTLSCEQNLNHDAMYWYRQDPGQGLRLIYYSQIVNDFQKGDIAEGYSVSREKKESFPLTVTSAQKNPTAFYLCASTQGARSGELFFGEGSRLTVL.

The rearrangement joins TRBV7-2 to TRBJ1-5; D remains unclear. Per germline, CDR1 SGHTA and CDR2 FQGNSA. This CDR3 is 13 amino acids long. Trimming stripped 1 base from V and 7 bases from J, with 8 bases between. CDR3 protein: CASSLGGYQPQHF. DNA of the CDR3: TGTGCCAGCAGCTTAGGAGGGTACCAGCCCCAGCATTTT.

The rearrangement links TRBV29-1 to TRBJ1-2; D unclear. The germline CDR1 and CDR2 sequences are SQVTM and ANQGSEA. The CDR3 sequence is 12 residues long. Trimming removed 0 bases at V and 5 bases at J, with 7 bases between. In nucleotides, the CDR3 is TGCAGCGTTGAAGATAGATATTATGGCTACACCTTC. It specifies CSVEDRYYGYTF. The variable domain in full, with the rest retrieved from reference TRBV29-1 and TRBJ1-2, is SAVISQKPSRDICQRGTSLTIQCQVDSQVTMMFWYRQQPGQSLTLIATANQGSEATYESGFVIDKFPISRPNLTFSTLTVSNMSPEDSSIYLCSVEDRYYGYTFGSGTRLTVV.

This clone was detected once. The chain couples TRBV6-5 to TRBJ2-5, with D possibly matching TRBD2 (6 bases). CDR3 length equals 15 residues. From germline, CDR1 is MNHEY and CDR2 SVGAGI. V lost 6 bases and J lost 2, with 16 bases in between. The CDR3 DNA follows: TGTGCCAGCAGACTCTACGGGGGTCTACAAGAGACCCAGTACTTC. It encodes CASRLYGGLQETQYF.

The chain couples TRBV9 to TRBJ2-3; D unclear. The germline V and J ends were trimmed by 0 bases and 2 bases, with 7 bases remaining between them. The CDR3 runs to 14 residues. CDR1 is SGDLS, CDR2 YYNGEE, per germline. The CDR3 reads CASSVVGHTDTQYF. CDR3 nucleotides: TGTGCCAGCAGCGTAGTCGGTCACACAGATACGCAGTATTTT.